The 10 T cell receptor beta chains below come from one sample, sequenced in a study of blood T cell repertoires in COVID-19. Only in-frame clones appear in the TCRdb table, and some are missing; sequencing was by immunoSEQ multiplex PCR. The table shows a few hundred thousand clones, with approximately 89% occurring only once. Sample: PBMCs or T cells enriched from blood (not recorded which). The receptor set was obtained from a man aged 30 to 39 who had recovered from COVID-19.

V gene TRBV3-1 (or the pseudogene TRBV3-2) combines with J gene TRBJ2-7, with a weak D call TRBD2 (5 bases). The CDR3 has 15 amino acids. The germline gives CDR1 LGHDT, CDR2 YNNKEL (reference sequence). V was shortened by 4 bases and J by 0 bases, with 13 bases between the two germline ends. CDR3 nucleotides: TGTGCCAGCAGCCCCGCTATGGGGAGCTCCTACGAGCAGTACTTC. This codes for CASSPAMGSSYEQYF.

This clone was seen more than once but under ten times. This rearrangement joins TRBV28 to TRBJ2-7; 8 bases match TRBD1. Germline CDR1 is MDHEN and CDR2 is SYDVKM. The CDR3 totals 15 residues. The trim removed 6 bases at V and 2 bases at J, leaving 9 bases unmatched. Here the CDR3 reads CASSLAGTGTYEQYF. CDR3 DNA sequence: TGTGCCAGCAGCCTGGCCGGGACAGGCACCTACGAGCAGTACTTC.

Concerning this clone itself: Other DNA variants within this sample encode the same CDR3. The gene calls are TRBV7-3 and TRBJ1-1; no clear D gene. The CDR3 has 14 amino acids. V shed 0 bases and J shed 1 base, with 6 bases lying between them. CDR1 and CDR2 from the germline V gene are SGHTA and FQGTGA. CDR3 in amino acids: CASSLTGGNTEAFF. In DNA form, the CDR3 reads TGTGCCAGCAGCTTAACAGGAGGGAACACTGAAGCTTTCTTT.

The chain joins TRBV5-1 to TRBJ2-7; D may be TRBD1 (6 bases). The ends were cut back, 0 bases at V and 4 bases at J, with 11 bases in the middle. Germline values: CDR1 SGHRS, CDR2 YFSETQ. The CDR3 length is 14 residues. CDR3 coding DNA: TGCGCCAGCAGCTTGGGGCGACAGGCGTACGAGCAGTACTTC. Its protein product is CASSLGRQAYEQYF.

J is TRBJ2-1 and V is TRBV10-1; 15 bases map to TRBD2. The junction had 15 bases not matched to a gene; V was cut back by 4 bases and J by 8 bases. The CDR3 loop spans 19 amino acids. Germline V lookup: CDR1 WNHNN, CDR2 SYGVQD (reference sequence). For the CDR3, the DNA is TGCGCCAGCAGTGTCGACCGGACTAGCGGGGGGGCCGTATTCGATGAGCAGTTCTTC. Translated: CASSVDRTSGGAVFDEQFF.

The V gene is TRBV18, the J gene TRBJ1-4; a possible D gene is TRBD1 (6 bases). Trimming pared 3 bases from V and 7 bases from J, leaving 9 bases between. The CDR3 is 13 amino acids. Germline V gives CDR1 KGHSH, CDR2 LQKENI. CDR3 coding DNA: TGTGCCAGCTCACCCCAAGGGGGTGAAAAACTGTTTTTT. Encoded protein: CASSPQGGEKLFF. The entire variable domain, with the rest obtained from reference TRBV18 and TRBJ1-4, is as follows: NAGVMQNPRHLVRRRGQEARLRCSPMKGHSHVYWYRQLPEEGLKFMVYLQKENIIDESGMPKERFSAEFPKEGPSILRIQQVVRGDSAAYFCASSPQGGEKLFFGSGTQLSVL.

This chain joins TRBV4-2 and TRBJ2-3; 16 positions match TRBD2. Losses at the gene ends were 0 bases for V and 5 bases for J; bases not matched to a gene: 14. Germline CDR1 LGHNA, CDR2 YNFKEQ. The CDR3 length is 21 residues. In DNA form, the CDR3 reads TGTGCCAGCAGCCAAGATCGTAGTCGCGGGACTAGCGGGGGGGCCATAGATACGCAGTATTTT. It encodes CASSQDRSRGTSGGAIDTQYF.

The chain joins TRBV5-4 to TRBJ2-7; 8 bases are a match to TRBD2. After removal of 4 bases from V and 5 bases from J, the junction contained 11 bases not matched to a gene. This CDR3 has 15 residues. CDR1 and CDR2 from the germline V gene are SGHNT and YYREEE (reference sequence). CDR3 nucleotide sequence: TGTGCCAGCAGCCCCGGTGGAGCGGGGGAGCACGAGCAGTACTTC. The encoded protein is CASSPGGAGEHEQYF.

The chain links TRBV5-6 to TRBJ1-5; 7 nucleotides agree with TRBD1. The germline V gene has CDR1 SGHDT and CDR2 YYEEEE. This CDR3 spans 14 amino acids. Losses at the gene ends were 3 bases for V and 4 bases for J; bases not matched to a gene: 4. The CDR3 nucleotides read TGTGCCAGCAGCTCGACAGGGTATAATCAGCCCCAGCATTTT. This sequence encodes CASSSTGYNQPQHF.

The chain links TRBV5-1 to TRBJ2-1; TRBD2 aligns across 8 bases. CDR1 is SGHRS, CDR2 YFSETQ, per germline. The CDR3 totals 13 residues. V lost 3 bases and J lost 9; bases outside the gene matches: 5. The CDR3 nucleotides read TGCGCCAGCAGCTCCCGGGAGGGGGGTGAGCAGTTCTTC. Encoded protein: CASSSREGGEQFF.